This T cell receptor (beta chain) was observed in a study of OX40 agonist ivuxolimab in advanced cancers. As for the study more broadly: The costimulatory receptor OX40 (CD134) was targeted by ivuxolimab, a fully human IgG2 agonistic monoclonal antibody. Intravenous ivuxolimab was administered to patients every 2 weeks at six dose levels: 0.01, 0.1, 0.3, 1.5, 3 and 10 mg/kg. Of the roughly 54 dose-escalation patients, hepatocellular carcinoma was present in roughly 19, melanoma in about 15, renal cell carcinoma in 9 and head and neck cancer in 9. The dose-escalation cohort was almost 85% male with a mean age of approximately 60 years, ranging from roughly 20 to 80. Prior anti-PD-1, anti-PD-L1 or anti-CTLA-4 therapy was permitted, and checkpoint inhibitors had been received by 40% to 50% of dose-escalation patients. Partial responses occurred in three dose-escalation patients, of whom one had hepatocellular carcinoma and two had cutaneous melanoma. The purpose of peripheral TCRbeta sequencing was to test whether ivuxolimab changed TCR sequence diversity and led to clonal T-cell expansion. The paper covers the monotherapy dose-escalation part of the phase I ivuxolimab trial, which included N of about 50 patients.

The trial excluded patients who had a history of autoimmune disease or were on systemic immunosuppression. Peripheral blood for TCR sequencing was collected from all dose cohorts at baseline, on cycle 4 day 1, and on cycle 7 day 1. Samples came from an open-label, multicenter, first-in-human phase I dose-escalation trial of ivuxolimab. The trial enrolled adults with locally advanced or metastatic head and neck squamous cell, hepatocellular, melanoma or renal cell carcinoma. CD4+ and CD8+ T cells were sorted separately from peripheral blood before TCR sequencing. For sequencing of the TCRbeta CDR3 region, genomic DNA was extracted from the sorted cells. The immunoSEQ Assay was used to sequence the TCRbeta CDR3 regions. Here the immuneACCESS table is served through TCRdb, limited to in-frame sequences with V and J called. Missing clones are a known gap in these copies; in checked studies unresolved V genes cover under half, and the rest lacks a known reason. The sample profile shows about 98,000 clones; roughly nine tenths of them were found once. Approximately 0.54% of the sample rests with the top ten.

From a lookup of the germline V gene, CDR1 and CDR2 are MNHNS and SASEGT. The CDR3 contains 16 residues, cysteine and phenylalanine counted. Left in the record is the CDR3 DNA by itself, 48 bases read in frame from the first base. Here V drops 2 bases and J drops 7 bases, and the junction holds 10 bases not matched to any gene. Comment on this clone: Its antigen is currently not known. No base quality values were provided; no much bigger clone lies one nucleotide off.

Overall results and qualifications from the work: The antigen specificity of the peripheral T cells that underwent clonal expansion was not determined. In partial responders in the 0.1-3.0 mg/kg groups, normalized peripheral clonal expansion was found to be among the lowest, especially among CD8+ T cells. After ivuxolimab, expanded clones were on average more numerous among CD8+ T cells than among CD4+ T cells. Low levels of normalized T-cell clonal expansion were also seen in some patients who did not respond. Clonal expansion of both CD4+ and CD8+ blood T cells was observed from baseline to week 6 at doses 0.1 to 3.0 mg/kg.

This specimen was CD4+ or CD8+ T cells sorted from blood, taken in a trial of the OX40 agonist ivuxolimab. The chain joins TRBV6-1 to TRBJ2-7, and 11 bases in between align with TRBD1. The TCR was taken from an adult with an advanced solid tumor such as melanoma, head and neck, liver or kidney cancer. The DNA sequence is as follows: TGTGCCAGCAGTGAAACTATAGGACAGGGGGCTGGAGAGCAGTACTTC. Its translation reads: CASSETIGQGAGEQYF.